These 9 T cell receptor beta chains came from one sample sequenced in a study of read filtering for tumor transcriptome and immune sequencing. This library used around 0.4 ug RNA and molecular barcoded adaptors spanning alpha/delta and beta/gamma chains. TCRdb re-analysed the reads in MiXCR, keeping a single row per CDR3 protein. The table includes some 80,000 distinct CDR3 sequences, 9% to 15% detected once. The sample consisted of a population of CD138-negative cells sorted from bone marrow. All receptors come from a donor aged 40 or over with multiple myeloma.

In this sample, this clonotype turned up a few times. This chain links TRBV29-1 with TRBJ2-5; D is possibly TRBD1 (7 bases). V lost 6 bases and J lost 5, with 16 bases in between. This CDR3 region has 13 residues. Per the germline V gene, CDR1 is SQVTM and CDR2 is ANQGSEA. The CDR3 coding sequence is TGCAGCGTGGGCAGGGGGGATCGGGAGACCCAGTACTTC. This encodes CSVGRGDRETQYF.

The gene calls are TRBV28 and TRBJ2-1; D gene ambiguous. The CDR3 runs to 11 residues. Per germline, CDR1 MDHEN and CDR2 SYDVKM. Deletions cut 6 bases from V and 12 bases from J, with 12 bases between. This chain's CDR3 is CASRLPRTQFF. The DNA of the CDR3 is TGTGCCAGCAGGCTACCGAGGACGCAGTTCTTC.

This clonotype was found many times. The rearrangement links TRBV29-1 to TRBJ2-1, with D possibly being TRBD2 (5 bases). Germline values: CDR1 SQVTM, CDR2 ANQGSEA. Trimming stripped 3 bases from V and 7 bases from J, with 10 bases between. CDR3 length: 12 residues. CDR3 amino acids: CSVETNYNEQFF. CDR3 sequence (DNA): TGCAGCGTTGAGACTAACTATAATGAGCAGTTCTTC.

This chain joins TRBV18 and TRBJ1-3, with TRBD1 matching over 12 bases. After removal of 4 bases from V and 2 bases from J, the junction contained 9 bases not matched to a gene. Germline assignment: CDR1 KGHSH and CDR2 LQKENI. The CDR3 sequence is 18 residues long. The CDR3 reads CASSLRPGQGAAGNTIYF. CDR3 coding DNA: TGTGCCAGCTCACTTCGACCGGGACAGGGGGCAGCTGGAAACACCATATATTTT.

A remark on this clonotype: A junction end diverges from the germline sequence, so it may reflect a read error. The chain has TRBV11-2 and TRBJ1-4; D may be TRBD1 (5 bases). CDR3 length: 11 residues. Per germline, CDR1 SGHAT and CDR2 FQNNGV. The CDR3 loop is CASSLSGPLSF. The CDR3, as DNA: TGTGCCAGCAGCCTATCGGGGCCCCTGTCTTTT.

This clonotype has a count of ten or more. The chain couples TRBV18 to TRBJ1-4; 7 bases line up with TRBD1. This CDR3 contains 14 residues. Unmatched junction bases numbered 5, after V lost 6 bases and J lost 4 bases. Germline-derived CDR1 and CDR2 are KGHSH and LQKENI. Here the CDR3 reads CASSRDSLNEKLFF. The CDR3 DNA is TGTGCCAGCTCCCGGGACAGCCTTAATGAAAAACTGTTTTTT. The full variable domain, with the rest looked up from reference TRBV18 and TRBJ1-4, is NAGVMQNPRHLVRRRGQEARLRCSPMKGHSHVYWYRQLPEEGLKFMVYLQKENIIDESGMPKERFSAEFPKEGPSILRIQQVVRGDSAAYFCASSRDSLNEKLFFGSGTQLSVL.

Ten or more counts support this clonotype. This chain connects TRBV20-1 to TRBJ2-2; 7 nucleotides line up with TRBD2. The CDR3 is 15 residues long. The ends lost 6 bases at V and 0 bases at J; junction bases unmatched: 7. In germline, CDR1 is DFQATT, CDR2 SNEGSKA (reference sequence). The CDR3 reads CSARWGGANTGELFF. As DNA, the CDR3 is TGCAGTGCCCGATGGGGGGGGGCGAACACCGGGGAGCTGTTTTTT.

Details on this clonotype: A read error may be the cause here, since a much bigger clone is one base away. The chain links TRBV29-1 to TRBJ2-5; TRBD2 is a possible D gene (6 bases). V was cut by 3 bases and J by 6 bases, with 14 bases left in between. Germline loops: CDR1 SQVTM, CDR2 ANQGSEA. This CDR3 has 13 amino acids. The CDR3 nucleotides read TGCAGCGTTGAGGACGGGGGTAGAAAGACCCAGTACTTC. This gives the protein CSVEDGGRKTQYF.

This clonotype was seen ten or more times. The chain couples TRBV6-1 to TRBJ2-1; 12 nucleotides align to TRBD2. Looked up from germline, CDR1 is MNHNS and CDR2 is SASEGT. The CDR3 contains 17 residues. V dropped 0 bases and J dropped 2; count of bases not matched to a gene: 2. CDR3 amino acids: CASSEARLAGAYNEQFF. The CDR3 nucleotides read TGTGCCAGCAGTGAAGCGCGACTAGCGGGAGCCTACAATGAGCAGTTCTTC.